These T cell receptor beta chains were read from a single sample in a study of long-term antiretroviral therapy in people with HIV. Profiled with immunoSEQ multiplex PCR; TCRdb holds only in-frame clones, not every one. The sample includes fewer than 20,000 clones, around 84% of them seen just once. Source: unsorted PBMCs, taken 0.3 years after starting antiretroviral therapy. The receptors stem from a woman aged 45-60 years with HIV. The CDR3 runs from the conserved cysteine through the conserved F or W. The D gene is left open where the match is weak. Not all rows give a size; the values are once, few, many and, for expanded clones, a class.

length | size | J | V | D | DNA | CDR3
13 | . | TRBJ1-1 | TRBV7-9 | . | TGTGCCAGCAGCTTCGTAAAATATACTGAAGCTTTCTTT | CASSFVKYTEAFF
17 | . | TRBJ2-2 | TRBV4-1 | . | TGCGCCAGCAGCCAAGAATCCTCGGTTTTTGAGACCGGGGAGCTGTTTTTT | CASSQESSVFETGELFF
17 | . | TRBJ1-2 | TRBV30 | TRBD1 | TGTGCCTGGAGTGTAGGGCGGGACAGAGCGATTAACTATGGCTACACCTTC | CAWSVGRDRAINYGYTF
13 | . | TRBJ2-2 | TRBV29-1 | TRBD1 | TGCAGCGTAGACAGGGGTGGCACCGGGGAGCTGTTTTTT | CSVDRGGTGELFF
14 | . | TRBJ2-1 | TRBV7-3 | TRBD1 | TGTGCCAGCAGCTCCCGACAGGGGGCAGGGGAGCAGTTCTTC | CASSSRQGAGEQFF
16 | few | TRBJ1-6 | TRBV6-5 | . | TGTGCCAGCAGTTACGGGGGGGTAGGATATAATTCACCCCTCCACTTT | CASSYGGVGYNSPLHF
14 | . | TRBJ2-2 | TRBV7-9 | . | TGTGCCAGCAGCTTAAGAGGGAACACCGGGGAGCTGTTTTTT | CASSLRGNTGELFF
13 | . | TRBJ1-5 | TRBV7-9 | . | TGTGCCAGCAGCCCACCCAACGGTCAGCCCCAGCATTTT | CASSPPNGQPQHF
14 | . | TRBJ1-2 | TRBV11-2 | . | TGTGCCAGCAGCTTAGTCGGGTCTGACTATGGCTACACCTTC | CASSLVGSDYGYTF
14 | . | TRBJ1-2 | TRBV9 | . | TGTGCCAGCAGCGTGGAAGGAAGCTTCTATGGCTACACCTTC | CASSVEGSFYGYTF
16 | . | TRBJ1-1 | TRBV6-5 | . | TGTGCCAGCAGTTACTCTCCGACCGTCCCGAACACTGAAGCTTTCTTT | CASSYSPTVPNTEAFF
14 | few | TRBJ2-7 | TRBV5-1 | TRBD1 | TGCGCCAGCAGCTTGAAACAGGGGATCAACGAGCAGTACTTC | CASSLKQGINEQYF
14 | medium-sized | TRBJ1-2 | TRBV10-3 | . | TGTGCCATCAGTGAGTCAGGAGTGGTTGAATACTACACCTTC | CAISESGVVEYYTF